These 5 T cell receptor beta chains share one sample of origin, sequenced in a study of T cell responses to AZD1222 COVID-19 vaccine. Only in-frame clones appear in the TCRdb table, and some are missing; sequencing was by immunoSEQ multiplex PCR. The top ten clones hold about 1% of a sample with 150,000 or so clones, 90% to 95% of them seen once. This specimen consisted of peripheral blood, obtained on day 0 of AZD1222 vaccination. These receptors originate from an adult in good health.

This clone has a single count. The chain employs TRBV12-5 and TRBJ1-1; D uncertain. CDR1 and CDR2 from the germline V gene are LGHNT and FRNRAP. V dropped 0 bases and J dropped 1 base, with 15 bases sitting between them. The CDR3 is made up of 17 amino acids. The CDR3: CASGLVLSPTRNTEAFF. The CDR3, as DNA: TGTGCTAGTGGTTTGGTACTAAGCCCGACGAGGAACACTGAAGCTTTCTTT.

The chain links TRBV5-1 to TRBJ2-4; D remains ambiguous. V was shortened by 0 bases and J by 0 bases, with 7 bases between the two germline ends. In germline, CDR1 is SGHRS, CDR2 YFSETQ. The CDR3 covers 15 residues. The CDR3 loop reads CASSLGRLAKNIQYF. The CDR3, as DNA: TGCGCCAGCAGCTTGGGTAGATTAGCCAAAAACATTCAGTACTTC.

V usage is TRBV7-2 and J usage is TRBJ2-3; 8 bases align to TRBD1. Per germline, CDR1 SGHTA and CDR2 FQGNSA. The CDR3 consists of 14 residues. The ends lost 5 bases at V and 1 base at J; junction bases unmatched: 2. The CDR3 is CASSDRGGTDTQYF. The CDR3, as DNA: TGTGCCAGCAGCGACAGGGGTGGCACAGATACGCAGTATTTT.

This clone has only a few counts. The chain recombines TRBV5-6 with TRBJ2-7; D is unclear. CDR1 is SGHDT and CDR2 is YYEEEE in the germline V gene. The CDR3 spans 13 residues. V was cut by 4 bases and J by 3 bases, with 11 bases left in between. This CDR3 reads CASSTWAHYEQYF. The CDR3 DNA is TGTGCCAGCAGCACGTGGGCCCACTACGAGCAGTACTTC.

The V gene is TRBV10-1, the J gene TRBJ1-2; maybe TRBD1 (6 bases). Trimming stripped 4 bases from V and 3 bases from J, with 24 bases between. Germline assignment: CDR1 WNHNN and CDR2 SYGVQD (reference sequence). The CDR3 runs to 18 residues. The CDR3 DNA sequence: TGCGCCAGCAGTGTTAATAAATTTGTACGCAACAGGGACTATGGCTACACCTTC. Translated, it gives CASSVNKFVRNRDYGYTF.